These T cell receptor beta chains were read from a single sample in a study of Ad26.COV2.S vaccination and SARS-CoV-2 variants. Method: immunoSEQ multiplex PCR; TCRdb's copy keeps in-frame clones and lacks some. The repertoire holds some 520,000 clones, with approximately 88% as singletons. This specimen consisted of peripheral blood, obtained in a trial of Ad26.COV2.S vaccine versus placebo. These receptors originate from a person between 18 and 60 years old who received the Ad26.COV2.S COVID-19 vaccine or a placebo. Each CDR3 is given with its conserved first and last residue. The D gene is left open where the match is weak. Only some rows state a clone size, as once, few, many or a class for expanded clones.

J gene: TRBJ1-1
D gene: NA
clone size: NA
V gene: TRBV6-1
CDR3 length: 13
CDR3 DNA: TGTGCCAGCAGTGAACCCCAGCCCCTTGAAGCTTTCTTT
CDR3 protein: CASSEPQPLEAFF

J gene: TRBJ2-3
D gene: TRBD2
clone size: NA
V gene: TRBV27
CDR3 length: 17
CDR3 DNA: TGTGCCAGCAGTTTATACATACTAGCGGGAAGCGCAGATACGCAGTATTTT
CDR3 protein: CASSLYILAGSADTQYF

J gene: TRBJ2-7
D gene: TRBD1
clone size: NA
V gene: TRBV7-2
CDR3 length: 15
CDR3 DNA: TGTGCCAGCAGCTTAACAGGGACAGGCCTCTACGAGCAGTACTTC
CDR3 protein: CASSLTGTGLYEQYF

J gene: TRBJ1-1
D gene: TRBD1
clone size: once
V gene: TRBV7-6
CDR3 length: 15
CDR3 DNA: TGTGCCAGCAGCTTAGTGGGACAGGGGGGAACTGAAGCTTTCTTT
CDR3 protein: CASSLVGQGGTEAFF

J gene: TRBJ2-3
D gene: TRBD2
clone size: once
V gene: TRBV5-1
CDR3 length: 16
CDR3 DNA: TGCGCCAGCAGCTTGGCCCTAATAGCGGGGACAGATACGCAGTATTTT
CDR3 protein: CASSLALIAGTDTQYF

J gene: TRBJ2-7
D gene: NA
clone size: once
V gene: TRBV27
CDR3 length: 15
CDR3 DNA: TGTGCCAGCAGTTCGAGGGTGGGAGTCGGTTACGAGCAGTACTTC
CDR3 protein: CASSSRVGVGYEQYF

J gene: TRBJ2-3
D gene: NA
clone size: NA
V gene: TRBV10-1
CDR3 length: 17
CDR3 DNA: TGCGCCAGCAGTGAGGAGGATTCGGGAGACGGGACAGATACGCAGTATTTT
CDR3 protein: CASSEEDSGDGTDTQYF

J gene: TRBJ1-1
D gene: NA
clone size: NA
V gene: TRBV25-1
CDR3 length: 13
CDR3 DNA: TGTGCCAGCAGCAAGACCGTGAGCACTGAAGCTTTCTTT
CDR3 protein: CASSKTVSTEAFF

J gene: TRBJ2-1
D gene: NA
clone size: NA
V gene: TRBV15
CDR3 length: 15
CDR3 DNA: TGTGCCACCAGCAGAGATGGGGGTGGAGACAATGAGCAGTTCTTC
CDR3 protein: CATSRDGGGDNEQFF

J gene: TRBJ1-2
D gene: NA
clone size: NA
V gene: TRBV19
CDR3 length: 13
CDR3 DNA: TGTGCCAGTAGTATTGAGACCCGCTATGGCTACACCTTC
CDR3 protein: CASSIETRYGYTF

J gene: TRBJ1-3
D gene: NA
clone size: NA
V gene: TRBV12-2
CDR3 length: 12
CDR3 DNA: TGTGCAAGTCGCTTATTGCCGAACACCATATATTTT
CDR3 protein: CASRLLPNTIYF

J gene: TRBJ2-1
D gene: TRBD2
clone size: NA
V gene: TRBV6-6
CDR3 length: 16
CDR3 DNA: TGTGCCAGCAGTCTACTAGCGGGGGCTTCCTACAATGAGCAGTTCTTC
CDR3 protein: CASSLLAGASYNEQFF

J gene: TRBJ1-5
D gene: TRBD1
clone size: NA
V gene: TRBV6-2/TRBV6-3
CDR3 length: 16
CDR3 DNA: TGTGCCAGCAGTTTCTCGACAGGGGCAGGGGGTCAGCCCCAGCATTTT
CDR3 protein: CASSFSTGAGGQPQHF

J gene: TRBJ1-5
D gene: NA
clone size: NA
V gene: TRBV24-1
CDR3 length: 14
CDR3 DNA: TGTGCCACCAGTGATTCCACCCCCCGGTTGACCCAGCATTTT
CDR3 protein: CATSDSTPRLTQHF

J gene: TRBJ1-5
D gene: NA
clone size: NA
V gene: TRBV7-8
CDR3 length: 13
CDR3 DNA: TGTGCCAGCAGCGCCGGAGTAGGGATGTCCCAGCATTTT
CDR3 protein: CASSAGVGMSQHF

J gene: TRBJ2-1
D gene: TRBD1
clone size: NA
V gene: TRBV7-2
CDR3 length: 15
CDR3 DNA: TGTGCCAGCAGCTTAGCCCAGACAGGGTGGCACGAGCAGTTCTTC
CDR3 protein: CASSLAQTGWHEQFF

J gene: TRBJ2-1
D gene: NA
clone size: NA
V gene: TRBV5-1
CDR3 length: 13
CDR3 DNA: TGCGCCAGCAGGAACAGGGGAGGCAATGAGCAGTTCTTC
CDR3 protein: CASRNRGGNEQFF

J gene: TRBJ1-6
D gene: TRBD1
clone size: NA
V gene: TRBV25-1
CDR3 length: 14
CDR3 DNA: TGTGCCAGCAGACAGGGGGCTGGGAATTCACCCCTCCACTTT
CDR3 protein: CASRQGAGNSPLHF

J gene: TRBJ1-1
D gene: NA
clone size: once
V gene: TRBV25-1
CDR3 length: 11
CDR3 DNA: TGTGCCAGCAGTTTTGGGGCTGAAGCTTTCTTT
CDR3 protein: CASSFGAEAFF

J gene: TRBJ1-5
D gene: NA
clone size: NA
V gene: TRBV24-1
CDR3 length: 14
CDR3 DNA: TGTGCCACCAGTGACCCGGACAGCTATCAGCCCCAGCATTTT
CDR3 protein: CATSDPDSYQPQHF

J gene: TRBJ2-7
D gene: NA
clone size: NA
V gene: TRBV7-9
CDR3 length: 11
CDR3 DNA: TGTGCCAGCAGCTCCCAGGGTGGGCAGTACTTC
CDR3 protein: CASSSQGGQYF

J gene: TRBJ2-5
D gene: NA
clone size: NA
V gene: TRBV7-8
CDR3 length: 12
CDR3 DNA: TGTGCCAGCAGCCGAGGACGGGAGACCCAGTACTTC
CDR3 protein: CASSRGRETQYF